The source of this T cell receptor beta chain is a study of blood T cell repertoires in COVID-19. Per the study methods: Estimated nucleated cell counts came from reference gene primer amplification. Produced via immunoSEQ multiplex PCR; TCRdb's table is partial and in-frame only. V and J calls and clone size follow that table, whereas D and trimming were derived from the DNA. The sample carries under 250,000 clones, about 82% recorded once. The V end lost 0 bases, the J end lost 2 bases, and 12 bases lay between the germline ends. Germline-derived CDR1 and CDR2 are KGHDR and SFDVKD. The CDR3 has 17 residues.

The sequencing input was peripheral blood. The chain recombines TRBV24-1 with TRBJ2-2, with a possible D match to TRBD1 (6 bases). This clonotype was sampled from a man of 80 years or more with acute or convalescent COVID-19. CDR3 residues: CATSDLMSDRNTGELFF. CDR3 sequence (DNA): TGTGCCACCAGTGATTTGATGTCGGACAGAAACACCGGGGAGCTGTTTTTT.